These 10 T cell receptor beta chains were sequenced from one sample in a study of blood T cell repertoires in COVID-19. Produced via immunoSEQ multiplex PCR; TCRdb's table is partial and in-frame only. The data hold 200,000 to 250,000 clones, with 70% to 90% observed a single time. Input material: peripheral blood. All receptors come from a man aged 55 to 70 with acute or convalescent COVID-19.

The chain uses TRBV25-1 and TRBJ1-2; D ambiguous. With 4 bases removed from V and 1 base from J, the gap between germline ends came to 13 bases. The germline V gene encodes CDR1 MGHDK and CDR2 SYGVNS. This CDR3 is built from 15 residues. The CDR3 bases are TGTGCCAGCAGTGCCGGGTTATCTTATAACTATGGCTACACCTTC. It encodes CASSAGLSYNYGYTF.

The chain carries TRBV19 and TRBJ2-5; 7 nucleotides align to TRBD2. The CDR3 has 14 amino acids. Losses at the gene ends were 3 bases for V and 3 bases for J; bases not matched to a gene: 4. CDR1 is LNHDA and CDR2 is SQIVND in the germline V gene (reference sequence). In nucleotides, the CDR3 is TGTGCCAGTAGTATTGTGGGGACTAAAGAGACCCAGTACTTC. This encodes CASSIVGTKETQYF.

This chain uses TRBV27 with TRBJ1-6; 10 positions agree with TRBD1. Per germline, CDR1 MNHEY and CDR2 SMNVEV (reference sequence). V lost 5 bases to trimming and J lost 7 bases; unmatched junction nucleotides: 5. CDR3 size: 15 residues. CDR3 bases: TGTGCCAGCAGTCTGGGACAGGGGCCCAATTCACCCCTCCACTTT. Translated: CASSLGQGPNSPLHF.

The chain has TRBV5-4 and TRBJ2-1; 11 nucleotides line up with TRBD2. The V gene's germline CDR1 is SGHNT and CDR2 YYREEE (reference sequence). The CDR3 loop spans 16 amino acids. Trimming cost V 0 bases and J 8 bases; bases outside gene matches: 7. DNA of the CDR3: TGTGCCAGCAGCTTGGCCATTAGCGGGAGGGCCCATGAGCAGTTCTTC. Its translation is CASSLAISGRAHEQFF.

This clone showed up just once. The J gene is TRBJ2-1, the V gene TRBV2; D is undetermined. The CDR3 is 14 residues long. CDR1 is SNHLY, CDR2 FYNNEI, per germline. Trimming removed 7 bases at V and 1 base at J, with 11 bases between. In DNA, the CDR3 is TGTGCCAGCAAGGCGGATCGGTCCTACAATGAGCAGTTCTTC. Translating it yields CASKADRSYNEQFF.

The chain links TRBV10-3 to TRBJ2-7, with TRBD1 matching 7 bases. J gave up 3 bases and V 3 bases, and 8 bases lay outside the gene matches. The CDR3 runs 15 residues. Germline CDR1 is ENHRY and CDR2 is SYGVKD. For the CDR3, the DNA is TGTGCCATCAGTGACCCGGGACAGCGTAACTACGAGCAGTACTTC. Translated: CAISDPGQRNYEQYF.

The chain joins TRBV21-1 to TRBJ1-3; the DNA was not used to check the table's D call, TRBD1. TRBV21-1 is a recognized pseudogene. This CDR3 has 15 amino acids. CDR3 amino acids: CASPGQGIFGNTIYF. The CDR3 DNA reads TGTGCCAGTCCGGGACAGGGGATATTTGGAAACACCATATATTTT.

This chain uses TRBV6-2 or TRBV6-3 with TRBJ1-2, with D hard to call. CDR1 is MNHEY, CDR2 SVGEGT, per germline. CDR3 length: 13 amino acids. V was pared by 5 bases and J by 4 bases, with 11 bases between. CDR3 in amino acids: CASSGGVGYGYTF. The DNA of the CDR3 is TGTGCCAGCAGTGGAGGTGTGGGCTATGGCTACACCTTC.

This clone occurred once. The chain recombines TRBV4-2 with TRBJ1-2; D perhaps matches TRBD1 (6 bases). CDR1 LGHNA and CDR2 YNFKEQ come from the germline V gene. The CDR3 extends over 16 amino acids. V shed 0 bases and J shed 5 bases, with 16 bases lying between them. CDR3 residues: CASSQDLTGLEYGYTF. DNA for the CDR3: TGTGCCAGCAGCCAAGATCTTACAGGGTTAGAGTATGGCTACACCTTC.

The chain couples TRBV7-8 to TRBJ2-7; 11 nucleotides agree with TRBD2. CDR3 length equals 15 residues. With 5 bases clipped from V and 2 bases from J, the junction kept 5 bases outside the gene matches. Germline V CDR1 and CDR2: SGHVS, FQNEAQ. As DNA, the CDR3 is TGTGCCAGCAGCGCCTCTAGCGGGAGGACCTACGAGCAGTACTTC. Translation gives CASSASSGRTYEQYF.